The table lists the clone carrying this T cell receptor beta chain with many counts. The data originate from a study of regulatory T cells in long-lasting Graves disease. Germline assignment: CDR1 MNHEY and CDR2 SMNVEV (reference sequence). Trimming shortened V by 6 bases and J by 6 bases, and 15 bases separated the two germline ends. The CDR3 covers 14 residues. Noted time point: newly diagnosed GD, antithyroid drugs for less than 3 months. From PBMCs, RNA was extracted and then used to make the TCR library. Through Arm-PCR of CDR3 regions and iRepertoire HTBI primers, TCR beta libraries were built. One entry per CDR3 protein results from TCRdb running MiXCR on the multiplex PCR reads. The sample has about 430,000 distinct CDR3 sequences; approximately 15% are singletons. These data were likewise used in another study, on T cells in Graves' hyperthyroidism and ophthalmopathy.

The sequencing used peripheral blood mononuclear cells (PBMCs), collected at new diagnosis, from a patient treated with antithyroid drugs. The rearrangement joins TRBV27 to TRBJ2-4; possibly TRBD1 or TRBD2 for D (5 bases each). The sequence came from a woman aged 35 to 49 with Graves disease. CDR3 sequence (DNA): TGTGCCAGCAGCCCCCCATCGAGGGGAAACATTCAGTACTTC. It encodes CASSPPSRGNIQYF.